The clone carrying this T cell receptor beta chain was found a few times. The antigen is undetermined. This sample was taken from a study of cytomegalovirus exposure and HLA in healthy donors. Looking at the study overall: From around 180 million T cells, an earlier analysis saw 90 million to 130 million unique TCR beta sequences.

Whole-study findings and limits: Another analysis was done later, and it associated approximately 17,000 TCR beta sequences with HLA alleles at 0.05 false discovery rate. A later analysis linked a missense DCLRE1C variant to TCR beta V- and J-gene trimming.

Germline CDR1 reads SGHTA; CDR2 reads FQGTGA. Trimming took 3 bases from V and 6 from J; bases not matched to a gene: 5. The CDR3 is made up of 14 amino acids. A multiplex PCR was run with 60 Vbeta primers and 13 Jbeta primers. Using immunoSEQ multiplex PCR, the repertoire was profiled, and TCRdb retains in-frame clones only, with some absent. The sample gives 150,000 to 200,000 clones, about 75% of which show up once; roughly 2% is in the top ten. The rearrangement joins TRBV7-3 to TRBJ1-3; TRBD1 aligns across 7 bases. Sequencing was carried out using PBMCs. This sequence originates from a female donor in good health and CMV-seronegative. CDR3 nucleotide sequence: TGTGCCAGCAGCTTGGGACAGCATTCAAACACCATATATTTT. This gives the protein CASSLGQHSNTIYF.